Listed here are 2 T cell receptor beta chains from one sample, sequenced in a study of blood T cells in healthy people across ages. For the second PCR, which ran for about 6 to 11 cycles, a sample-barcoded 5' primer and a J-beta primer mix were used. TCRdb used MiXCR to reprocess the 5' RACE reads, holding one entry per CDR3 protein. The sample contains hundreds of thousands of distinct CDR3 sequences, 45% to 50% of which appear only once. Sequencing was performed on blood. Every receptor here comes from a woman aged 55 to 70 in good health.

V is TRBV20-1 and J is TRBJ2-5; D is undetermined. V lost 0 bases and J lost 4, with 15 bases in between. This CDR3 region has 15 residues. Germline-derived CDR1 and CDR2 are DFQATT and SNEGSKA (reference sequence). The CDR3 coding sequence is TGCAGTGCTAGAGAATCAGTCGGGCCAGGAGAGACCCAGTACTTC. Encoded protein: CSARESVGPGETQYF.

The CDR3 reads CSARWASGTYYNEQFF. In DNA form, the CDR3 reads TGCAGTGCTAGATGGGCTAGCGGGACCTACTACAATGAGCAGTTCTTC. The rearrangement joins TRBV20-1 to TRBJ2-1; 9 bases line up with TRBD2. CDR3 length: 16 residues. Germline CDR1 is DFQATT and CDR2 is SNEGSKA (reference sequence). The trim removed 2 bases at V and 3 bases at J, leaving 8 bases unmatched.